The entry below describes one T cell receptor beta chain. Measured with immunoSEQ multiplex PCR; TCRdb has only the in-frame clones, and not every one. The table lists 220,000 or so clones, about 81% of them singletons. The germline V gene has CDR1 SEHNR and CDR2 FQNEAQ (reference sequence). This CDR3 has 15 residues. Between the trimmed V and J ends, which lost 4 bases and 1 base, there was a span of 13 bases. This sample was taken from a study of blood T cell repertoires in COVID-19. The receptor was isolated from a woman aged 80 or over with COVID-19, enrolled during active disease. The specimen was peripheral blood. The V call is TRBV7-9, the J call TRBJ1-2; maybe TRBD1 (5 bases). In DNA form, the CDR3 reads TGTGCCAGCAGCTATCGACAGACAAGTAACTATGGCTACACCTTC. Residues: CASSYRQTSNYGYTF.